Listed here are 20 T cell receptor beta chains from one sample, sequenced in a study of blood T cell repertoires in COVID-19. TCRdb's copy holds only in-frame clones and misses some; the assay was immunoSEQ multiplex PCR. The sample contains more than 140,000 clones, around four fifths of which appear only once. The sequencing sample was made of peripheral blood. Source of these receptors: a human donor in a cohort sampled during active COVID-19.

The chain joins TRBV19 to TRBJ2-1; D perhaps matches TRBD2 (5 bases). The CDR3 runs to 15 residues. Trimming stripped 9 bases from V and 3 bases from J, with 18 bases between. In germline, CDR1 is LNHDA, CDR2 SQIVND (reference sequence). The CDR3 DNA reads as TGTGCCAGCGCTTTGGGCAGCGGTCTCTACAATGAGCAGTTCTTC. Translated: CASALGSGLYNEQFF.

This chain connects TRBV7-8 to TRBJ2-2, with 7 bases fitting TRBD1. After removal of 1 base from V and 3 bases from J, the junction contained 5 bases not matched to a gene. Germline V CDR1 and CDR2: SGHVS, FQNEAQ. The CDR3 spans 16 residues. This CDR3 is CASSLVRGIYTGELFF. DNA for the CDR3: TGTGCCAGCAGCTTAGTCAGGGGGATATACACCGGGGAGCTGTTTTTT.

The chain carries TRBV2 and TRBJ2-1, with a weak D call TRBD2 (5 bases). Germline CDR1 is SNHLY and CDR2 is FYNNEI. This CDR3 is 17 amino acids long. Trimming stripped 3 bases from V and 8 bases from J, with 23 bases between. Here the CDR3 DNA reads TGTGCCAGCAGTGACAAGCTGAGCCGGGCGGGCGAGGATGAGCAGTTCTTC. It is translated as CASSDKLSRAGEDEQFF.

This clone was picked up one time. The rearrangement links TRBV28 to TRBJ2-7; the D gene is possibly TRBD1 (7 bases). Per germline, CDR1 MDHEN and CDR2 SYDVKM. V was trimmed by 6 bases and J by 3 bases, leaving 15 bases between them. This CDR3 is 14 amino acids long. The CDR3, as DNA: TGTGCCAGCAGCCCAGGGGGGAGTAACTACGAGCAGTACTTC. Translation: CASSPGGSNYEQYF.

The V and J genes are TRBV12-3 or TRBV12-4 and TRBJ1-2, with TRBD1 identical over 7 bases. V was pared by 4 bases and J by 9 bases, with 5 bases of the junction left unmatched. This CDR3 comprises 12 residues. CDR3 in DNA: TGTGCCAGCAGTTCGGGGACAGAGCGCTACACCTTC. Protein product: CASSSGTERYTF.

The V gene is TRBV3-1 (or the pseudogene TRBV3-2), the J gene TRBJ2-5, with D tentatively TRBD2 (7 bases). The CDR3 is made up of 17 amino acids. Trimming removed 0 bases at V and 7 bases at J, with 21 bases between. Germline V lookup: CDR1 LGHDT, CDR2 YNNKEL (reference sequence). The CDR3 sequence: CASSQDNFGGREGTQYF. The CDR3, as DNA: TGTGCCAGCAGCCAAGACAATTTTGGGGGCAGGGAGGGGACCCAGTACTTC.

The CDR3 bases are TGCGCCAGCACTTCAGGGCCGGGACTAGCGGGACTGAGCTCCTACAATGAGCAGTTCTTC. Residues: CASTSGPGLAGLSSYNEQFF. The V and J genes are TRBV23-1 and TRBJ2-1; 13 positions match TRBD2. TRBV23-1 qualifies as an ORF whose function is uncertain. This CDR3 has 20 residues. V lost 7 bases to trimming and J lost 0 bases; unmatched junction nucleotides: 15.

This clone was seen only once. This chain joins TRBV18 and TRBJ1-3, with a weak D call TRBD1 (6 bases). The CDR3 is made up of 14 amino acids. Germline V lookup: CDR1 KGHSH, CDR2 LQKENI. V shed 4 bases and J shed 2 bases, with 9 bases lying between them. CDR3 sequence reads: CASSQDRAGNTIYF. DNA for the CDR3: TGTGCCAGCTCACAGGACAGAGCTGGAAACACCATATATTTT. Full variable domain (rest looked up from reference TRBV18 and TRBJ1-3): NAGVMQNPRHLVRRRGQEARLRCSPMKGHSHVYWYRQLPEEGLKFMVYLQKENIIDESGMPKERFSAEFPKEGPSILRIQQVVRGDSAAYFCASSQDRAGNTIYFGEGSWLTVV.

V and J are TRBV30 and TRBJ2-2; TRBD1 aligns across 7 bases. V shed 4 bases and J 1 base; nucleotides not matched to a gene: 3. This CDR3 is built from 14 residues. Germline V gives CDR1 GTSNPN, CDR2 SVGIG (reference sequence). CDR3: CAWKWTGNTGELFF. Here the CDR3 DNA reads TGTGCCTGGAAGTGGACAGGGAACACCGGGGAGCTGTTTTTT.

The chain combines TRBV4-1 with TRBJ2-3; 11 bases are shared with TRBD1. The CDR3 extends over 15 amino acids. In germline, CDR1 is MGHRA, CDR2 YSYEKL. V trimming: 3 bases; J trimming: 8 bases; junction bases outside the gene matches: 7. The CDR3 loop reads CASSQGQGGRGTQYF. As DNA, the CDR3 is TGCGCCAGCAGCCAGGGACAGGGGGGTAGGGGTACGCAGTATTTT.

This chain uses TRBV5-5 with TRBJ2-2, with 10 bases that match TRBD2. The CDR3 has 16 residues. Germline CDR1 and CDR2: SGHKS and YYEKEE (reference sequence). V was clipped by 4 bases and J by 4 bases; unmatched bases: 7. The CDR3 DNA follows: TGTGCCAGCAGCGCTGATACTAGCGGGGCCACCGGGGAGCTGTTTTTT. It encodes CASSADTSGATGELFF.

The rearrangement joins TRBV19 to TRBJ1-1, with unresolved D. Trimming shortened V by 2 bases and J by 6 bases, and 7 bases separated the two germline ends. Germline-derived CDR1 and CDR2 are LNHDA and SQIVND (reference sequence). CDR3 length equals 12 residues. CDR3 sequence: CASSIRGPEAFF. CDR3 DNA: TGTGCCAGTAGTATAAGAGGGCCTGAAGCTTTCTTT.

CDR3 sequence: CASSLLSGTDNQPQHF. CDR3 nucleotides: TGTGCCAGCAGTTTATTATCCGGGACAGATAATCAGCCCCAGCATTTT. The V gene is TRBV28, the J gene TRBJ1-5, with 7 positions matching TRBD1. The V gene's germline CDR1 is MDHEN and CDR2 SYDVKM. V trimming: 1 base; J trimming: 4 bases; junction bases outside the gene matches: 7. CDR3 length: 16 residues.

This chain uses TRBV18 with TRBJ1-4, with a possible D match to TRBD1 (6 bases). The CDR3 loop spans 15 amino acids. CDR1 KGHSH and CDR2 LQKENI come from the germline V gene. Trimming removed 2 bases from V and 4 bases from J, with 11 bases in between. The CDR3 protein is CASSPEGQFNEKLFF. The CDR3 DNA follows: TGTGCCAGCTCACCAGAAGGACAGTTTAATGAAAAACTGTTTTTT.

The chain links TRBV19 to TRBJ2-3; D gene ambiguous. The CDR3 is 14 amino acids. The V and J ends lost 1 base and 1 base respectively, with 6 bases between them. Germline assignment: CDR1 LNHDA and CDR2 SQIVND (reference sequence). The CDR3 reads CASSIGRGTDTQYF. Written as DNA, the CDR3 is TGTGCCAGTAGTATAGGTCGGGGCACAGATACGCAGTATTTT. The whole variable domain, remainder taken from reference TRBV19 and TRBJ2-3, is DGGITQSPKYLFRKEGQNVTLSCEQNLNHDAMYWYRQDPGQGLRLIYYSQIVNDFQKGDIAEGYSVSREKKESFPLTVTSAQKNPTAFYLCASSIGRGTDTQYFGPGTRLTVL.

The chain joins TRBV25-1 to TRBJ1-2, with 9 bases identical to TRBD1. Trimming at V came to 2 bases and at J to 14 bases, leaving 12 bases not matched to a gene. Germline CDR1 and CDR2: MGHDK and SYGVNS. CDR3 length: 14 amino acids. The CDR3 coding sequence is TGTGCCAGCAGTGAAGTTTGGGACAGGGTGGTGCGTACCTTC. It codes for CASSEVWDRVVRTF.

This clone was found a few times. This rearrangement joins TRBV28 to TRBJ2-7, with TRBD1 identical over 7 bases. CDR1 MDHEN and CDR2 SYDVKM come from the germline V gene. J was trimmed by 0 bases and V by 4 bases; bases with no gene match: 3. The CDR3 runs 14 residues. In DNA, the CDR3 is TGTGCCAGCAGTTCACAGGGGAGCTCCTACGAGCAGTACTTC. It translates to CASSSQGSSYEQYF.

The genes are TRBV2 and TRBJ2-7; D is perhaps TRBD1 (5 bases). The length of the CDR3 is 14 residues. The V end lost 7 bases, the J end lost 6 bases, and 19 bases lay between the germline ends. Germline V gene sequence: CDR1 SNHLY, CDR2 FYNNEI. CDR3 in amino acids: CASKKTATLREQYF. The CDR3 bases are TGTGCCAGCAAAAAGACAGCTACGCTCCGCGAGCAGTACTTC.

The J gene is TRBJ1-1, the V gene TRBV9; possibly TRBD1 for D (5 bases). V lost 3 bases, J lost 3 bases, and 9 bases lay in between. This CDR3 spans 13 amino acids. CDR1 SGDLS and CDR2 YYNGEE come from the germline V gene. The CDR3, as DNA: TGTGCCAGCAGCGAGGGAGGGGACACTGAAGCTTTCTTT. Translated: CASSEGGDTEAFF. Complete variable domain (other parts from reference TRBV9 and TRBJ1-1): DSGVTQTPKHLITATGQRVTLRCSPRSGDLSVYWYQQSLDQGLQFLIQYYNGEERAKGNILERFSAQQFPDLHSELNLSSLELGDSALYFCASSEGGDTEAFFGQGTRLTVV.

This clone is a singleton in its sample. As DNA, the CDR3 is TGTGCCAGCAGCCAAGAACGGCAGGCGGGCGCGAACACCGGGGAGCTGTTTTTT. As protein: CASSQERQAGANTGELFF. This chain links TRBV3-1 (or the pseudogene TRBV3-2) with TRBJ2-2; tentatively, D is TRBD2 (5 bases). The V gene lost 0 bases and the J gene lost 0 bases, with 14 bases spanning the gap. Germline lookup yields CDR1 LGHDT and CDR2 YNNKEL (reference sequence). The CDR3 contains 18 residues.